Following are 17 T cell receptor beta chains from one sample sequenced in a study of blood T cell repertoires in COVID-19. TCRdb keeps only in-frame clones here, not all; method: immunoSEQ multiplex PCR. Here the sample spans approximately 60,000 clones, approximately 82% being singletons. What was sequenced was peripheral blood. Receptors were obtained from a woman aged 80 or over with acute or convalescent COVID-19.

The rearrangement joins TRBV2 to TRBJ1-5; D remains unclear. The CDR3 runs 13 residues. Germline loops: CDR1 SNHLY, CDR2 FYNNEI. Trimming removed 7 bases at V and 7 bases at J, with 14 bases between. The DNA of the CDR3 is TGTGCCAGCAACCCGGGAATAGAGCAGCCCCAGCATTTT. Encoded protein: CASNPGIEQPQHF.

This clone has only one observation. Here the CDR3 reads CASSLASGGYNEQFF. The DNA of the CDR3 is TGCGCCAGCAGCTTGGCTAGCGGGGGATACAATGAGCAGTTCTTC. The chain couples TRBV5-1 to TRBJ2-1; 10 positions agree with TRBD2. Germline V lookup: CDR1 SGHRS, CDR2 YFSETQ. J was trimmed by 4 bases and V by 0 bases; bases with no gene match: 1. The CDR3 contains 15 residues.

This chain uses TRBV6-5 with TRBJ2-5; 7 bases map to TRBD2. This CDR3 spans 14 amino acids. V lost 5 bases and J lost 2; bases outside the gene matches: 5. The germline V gene encodes CDR1 MNHEY and CDR2 SVGAGI. CDR3 in amino acids: CASSTGGPQETQYF. The CDR3 DNA sequence: TGTGCCAGCAGTACGGGGGGACCACAAGAGACCCAGTACTTC.

CDR3 DNA: TGCGCCAGCAGCTTGGCGGGGACAGGGCGGACCGGGGAGCTGTTTTTT. This sequence encodes CASSLAGTGRTGELFF. V gene TRBV5-1 combines with J gene TRBJ2-2; TRBD1 matches 9 bases. V was pared by 0 bases and J by 5 bases, with 5 bases of the junction left unmatched. The CDR3 sequence is 16 residues long. Germline V gene lookup returns CDR1 SGHRS and CDR2 YFSETQ.

The chain uses TRBV6-5 and TRBJ1-2; maybe TRBD1 (6 bases). V lost 2 bases, J lost 2 bases, and 12 bases lay in between. CDR1 is MNHEY, CDR2 SVGAGI, per germline. The CDR3 consists of 15 residues. In nucleotides, the CDR3 is TGTGCCAGCAGTTACAGCGGGACACTGAACTATGGCTACACCTTC. It translates to CASSYSGTLNYGYTF.

This chain links TRBV2 with TRBJ2-7; possible D gene TRBD1, 6 bases. The CDR3 is made up of 14 amino acids. Per germline, CDR1 SNHLY and CDR2 FYNNEI. V lost 10 bases and J lost 1, with 17 bases in between. CDR3 nucleotides: TGTGCCACCCCTTCTGGAACAGGGTCCTACGAGCAGTACTTC. Residues: CATPSGTGSYEQYF.

The chain has TRBV5-4 and TRBJ2-7, with 8 bases that match TRBD2. This CDR3 has 13 amino acids. Germline V gene lookup returns CDR1 SGHNT and CDR2 YYREEE (reference sequence). V gave up 6 bases and J gave up 3 bases; unmatched junction bases: 5. CDR3 nucleotide sequence: TGTGCCAGCAAGCGAGCGGGGGTCTACGAGCAGTACTTC. Its translation is CASKRAGVYEQYF.

This clone showed up just once. V usage is TRBV15 and J usage is TRBJ1-4, with D tentatively TRBD1 (5 bases). V gave up 0 bases and J gave up 8 bases, with 10 bases separating them. There are 14 residues in the CDR3. From germline, CDR1 is LNHNV and CDR2 YYDKDF (reference sequence). The CDR3, as DNA: TGTGCCACCAGCAGAGAAAGGGGTCGGGAAAAACTGTTTTTT. Amino acids: CATSRERGREKLFF. Complete variable domain (other parts from reference TRBV15 and TRBJ1-4): DAMVIQNPRYQVTQFGKPVTLSCSQTLNHNVMYWYQQKSSQAPKLLFHYYDKDFNNEADTPDNFQSRRPNTSFCFLDIRSPGLGDTAMYLCATSRERGREKLFFGSGTQLSVL.

This chain uses TRBV5-1 with TRBJ2-1; 8 nucleotides align to TRBD2. The CDR3 has 17 residues. Per germline, CDR1 SGHRS and CDR2 YFSETQ. The trim removed 0 bases at V and 0 bases at J, leaving 5 bases unmatched. Written as DNA, the CDR3 is TGCGCCAGCAGCTTGGTGTTAGCGGGAAGCTCCTACAATGAGCAGTTCTTC. Amino acids: CASSLVLAGSSYNEQFF.

The chain carries TRBV7-9 and TRBJ2-5, with 8 positions matching TRBD2. V shed 5 bases, J shed 5 bases, and the junction held 10 bases outside the gene matches. The CDR3 is 15 amino acids. Germline V gives CDR1 SEHNR, CDR2 FQNEAQ (reference sequence). The CDR3 DNA is TGTGCCAGCAGCGACCCACCCGGGGGGGCCGAGACCCAGTACTTC. Residues: CASSDPPGGAETQYF.

V gene TRBV11-3 combines with J gene TRBJ1-1, with 11 bases aligning to TRBD1. The CDR3 spans 15 residues. In germline, CDR1 is SGHNT, CDR2 YENEEA. The trim removed 5 bases at V and 3 bases at J, leaving 5 bases unmatched. The CDR3 DNA is TGTGCCAGCAGCCCGAGGGACAGGGGGTACACTGAAGCTTTCTTT. This codes for CASSPRDRGYTEAFF.

CDR3 sequence: CASKGQRQNYGYTF. The CDR3, as DNA: TGCGCCAGCAAGGGACAGAGGCAGAACTATGGCTACACCTTC. The chain uses TRBV5-1 and TRBJ1-2, with 7 bases lining up with TRBD1. The CDR3 totals 14 residues. V shed 6 bases, J shed 2 bases, and the junction held 7 bases outside the gene matches. Germline values: CDR1 SGHRS, CDR2 YFSETQ.

The genes are TRBV27 and TRBJ1-1; D is unclear. The V end lost 5 bases, the J end lost 2 bases, and 15 bases lay between the germline ends. CDR1 and CDR2 from the germline V gene are MNHEY and SMNVEV (reference sequence). The CDR3 is made up of 15 amino acids. CDR3 coding DNA: TGTGCCAGCAGTCCCTCGCGACAAACTAACACTGAAGCTTTCTTT. Translating gives CASSPSRQTNTEAFF.

The chain joins TRBV5-1 to TRBJ2-7, with D maybe TRBD1 (5 bases). The CDR3 contains 14 residues. The germline gives CDR1 SGHRS, CDR2 YFSETQ. Trimming removed 0 bases from V and 3 bases from J, with 10 bases in between. The CDR3 is CASSLEGDVYEQYF. For the CDR3, the DNA is TGCGCCAGCAGCTTGGAAGGGGATGTCTACGAGCAGTACTTC.

The gene calls are TRBV19 and TRBJ1-5; 10 nucleotides match TRBD1. Unmatched junction bases numbered 9, after V lost 6 bases and J lost 4 bases. CDR1 and CDR2 (germline): LNHDA, SQIVND (reference sequence). CDR3 length: 16 residues. The chain's CDR3 is CASSPGTGVVNQPQHF. For the CDR3, the DNA is TGTGCCAGTAGCCCCGGGACAGGGGTAGTAAATCAGCCCCAGCATTTT.

This clone came up once. This chain joins TRBV18 and TRBJ1-5, with 7 bases that match TRBD1. This CDR3 comprises 15 residues. Germline-derived CDR1 and CDR2 are KGHSH and LQKENI. Trimming cost V 4 bases and J 2 bases; bases outside gene matches: 5. CDR3 sequence: CASSLNTGGNQPQHF. In DNA, the CDR3 is TGTGCCAGCTCACTTAATACAGGGGGCAATCAGCCCCAGCATTTT.

This clone was picked up a small number of times. The V gene is TRBV5-1, the J gene TRBJ1-6; D may be TRBD1 (5 bases). The CDR3 sequence is 13 residues long. CDR1 is SGHRS, CDR2 YFSETQ, per germline. Between the trimmed V and J ends, which lost 5 bases and 5 bases, there was a span of 8 bases. The CDR3 region is CASRGQDNSPLHF. CDR3 DNA: TGCGCCAGCAGAGGACAAGATAATTCACCCCTCCACTTT.